This TCR beta chain was identified during a study of blood T cell repertoires in COVID-19 (TCRdb year 2020). For the wider study: Samples from collaborators originated in the United States, Italy and Spain and spanned both the acute and convalescent phases of COVID-19. The material from the prospective study consisted of cDNA or gDNA derived from T cells, B-cell-depleted T cells, or PBMCs. Deeply sampled blood TCRbeta repertoires from subjects exposed to, actively infected with, or recovered from COVID-19 were included in the dataset. A freely available public database, intended as a resource for researchers studying the immune response to SARS-CoV-2, is where the repertoires were released. Samples were obtained from the ongoing ImmuneRACE study (first 160 participants) and from over a thousand subjects provided by 6 global collaborators. A de-identified subject ID, COVID-19 status, age in years and sex were almost always included in the sample metadata. Where HLA class I and class II types were available, the types were taken from metadata supplied by the sample provider, not from assay-based typing.

Broader findings and caveats from the paper: The amount of clinical and demographic metadata varied by source and participant and was provided uncurated.

For CDR1 and CDR2, the germline V gene lists SGHRS and YFSETQ. From the cysteine up to the phenylalanine, the CDR3 has a length of 15 residues. Left in the record is the CDR3 DNA by itself, 45 bases read in frame from the first base. V and J are trimmed by 0 bases and 5 bases, and the gene matches miss 5 bases of the junction. Note on this clone: The clone's antigen remains unknown. The sample holds no much larger clone one base away, and base qualities are not on file.

Whole blood was collected in K2EDTA tubes by collaborating institutions according to the institutions' own protocols. For TCRbeta analysis, collaborators shipped samples as frozen whole blood, isolated PBMCs, or DNA extracted from either of those sample types. TCRbeta CDR3 regions were amplified from genomic DNA by means of the immunoSEQ Assay, a bias-controlled multiplex PCR. In the original analysis: The number of nucleated cells in each sample was estimated from the amplification of reference gene primers within the assay. To quantify the absolute abundance of each unique TCRbeta CDR3 rearrangement, sequence reads were collapsed and filtered. For each sample, productive Simpson clonality was calculated as the square root of Simpson's diversity index over productive rearrangements. As stored in TCRdb, this immuneACCESS dataset retains in-frame rearrangements with V and J assigned. A fraction of the clones does not appear; measured against another copy, unresolved V genes explain less than half of the discrepancy, and the remainder lacks a known reason. Clonal size and the V and J genes are those of that table, whereas D and trimming came from the DNA. The sample table lists approximately 240,000 clones, 70% to 85% of them with a count of one. The top ten clones comprise 4.5% to 5% of the sample.

The TCR sequence derives from a woman of 80 years or more with active or convalescent COVID-19. The rearrangement joined TRBV5-1 to TRBJ1-5, and 7 junctional nucleotides match TRBD1. Sequencing was performed on peripheral blood. The sequence in DNA is TGCGCCAGCAGCTTGGGTGGGACAGCAGATCAGCCCCAGCATTTT. Translated, it reads CASSLGGTADQPQHF.